This T cell receptor beta chain comes out of a study of human T cells and chemical hapten exposure. Study results and caveats: Each of the donors had alopecia, so their immune responses may not resemble those of healthy people.

Time point indicated: patch test 2, 6 weeks after DPC sensitization. The treatment is: therapeutic diphenylcyclopropenone sensitization with weekly scalp DPC. The CDR3 is 13 amino acids. Germline V gene lookup returns CDR1 SNHLY and CDR2 FYNNEI. With 7 bases clipped from V and 10 bases from J, the junction kept 6 bases outside the gene matches. Ten or more counts support this clonotype. What it recognizes is unknown. From the RACE reads, TCRdb called clonotypes with MiXCR, one entry per CDR3 protein. Of about 110,000 distinct CDR3 sequences listed, about a tenth were seen once; the top ten hold 3.1%. The source of this sequence is a woman between 40 and 55 years old with alopecia areata. Some clones in this sample may be carry-over from other donors' samples. This specimen was whole blood, taken in connection with sensitization to the hapten diphenylcyclopropenone (DPC). The rearrangement joins TRBV2 to TRBJ1-6, with TRBD1 identical over 8 bases. Here the CDR3 DNA reads TGTGCCAGCATGGAGGACAGGGCCTCACCCCTCCACTTT. Its protein product is CASMEDRASPLHF.